A single sample is the source of the 27 T cell receptor beta chains below, sequenced in a study of beta chain features in type 1 diabetes. The isolated RNA, all of it, was reverse transcribed, so expressed TCRB transcripts were what got sequenced. Assay: immunoSEQ multiplex PCR; the TCRdb copy retains only in-frame clones and omits some. In the table there are 30,000 or so clones, around 60% of which are singletons. The antigens of these receptors remain unknown. Broader study findings: Shorter TCRB CDR3s, moderately but significantly so, were found in Type 1 diabetes patients in all four CD4+ subsets.

Sequenced input: Tregs from blood. The receptor set was obtained from a woman in her thirties with type 1 diabetes.

The chain combines TRBV25-1 with TRBJ2-2, with TRBD2 identical over 8 bases. The CDR3 consists of 13 residues. The trim removed 2 bases at V and 8 bases at J, leaving 1 base unmatched. CDR1 MGHDK and CDR2 SYGVNS come from the germline V gene. The CDR3 region is CASSEQRGGELFF. CDR3 in DNA: TGTGCCAGCAGTGAACAGCGGGGGGGGGAGCTGTTTTTT.

The chain joins TRBV28 to TRBJ1-6; 9 bases agree with TRBD1. Trimming removed 6 bases from V and 8 bases from J; junction bases left unmatched: 5. Germline CDR1 and CDR2: MDHEN and SYDVKM. CDR3 size: 14 residues. CDR3 sequence reads: CASSLDRGYSPLHF. In nucleotides, the CDR3 is TGTGCCAGCAGCTTGGACAGGGGTTATTCACCCCTCCACTTT.

The chain carries TRBV27 and TRBJ1-1, with TRBD1 matching over 7 bases. The CDR3 covers 13 residues. Germline assignment: CDR1 MNHEY and CDR2 SMNVEV (reference sequence). V shed 7 bases and J 1 base; nucleotides not matched to a gene: 3. The CDR3 reads CASNRQGNTEAFF. For the CDR3, the DNA is TGTGCCAGCAATCGACAGGGGAACACTGAAGCTTTCTTT.

The V and J genes are TRBV5-1 and TRBJ2-3, with D possibly matching TRBD2 (6 bases). CDR3 length equals 16 residues. CDR1 is SGHRS and CDR2 is YFSETQ in the germline V gene. Trimming took 7 bases from V and 0 from J, leaving 18 bases between them. The CDR3 nucleotides read TGCGCCAGCCGTGGAGGGTGGAGGGCTAGCACAGATACGCAGTATTTT. Protein: CASRGGWRASTDTQYF.

The J gene is TRBJ2-7, the V gene TRBV2, with a tentative D call TRBD2 (5 bases). The CDR3 is 14 amino acids. Germline lookup yields CDR1 SNHLY and CDR2 FYNNEI. V dropped 7 bases and J dropped 0 bases, with 13 bases sitting between them. DNA for the CDR3: TGTGCCAGCAAGACTACAAAAAGCTCCTACGAGCAGTACTTC. Translating it yields CASKTTKSSYEQYF.

The chain carries TRBV2 and TRBJ2-2, with TRBD1 identical over 11 bases. This CDR3 has 14 amino acids. V shed 6 bases, J shed 7 bases, and the junction held 4 bases outside the gene matches. Germline CDR1 reads SNHLY; CDR2 reads FYNNEI. The CDR3: CASRGQGGVGELFF. CDR3 coding DNA: TGTGCCAGCAGGGGACAGGGGGGTGTCGGGGAGCTGTTTTTT.

The chain combines TRBV30 with TRBJ2-7, with D possibly matching TRBD2 (5 bases). Germline loops: CDR1 GTSNPN, CDR2 SVGIG (reference sequence). This CDR3 contains 13 residues. V dropped 3 bases and J dropped 2 bases, with 11 bases sitting between them. The CDR3 sequence is CAWSSDFTYEQYF. The CDR3 region has the DNA TGTGCCTGGAGCTCGGACTTCACCTACGAGCAGTACTTC.

The genes are TRBV5-4 and TRBJ2-1, with 12 positions matching TRBD2. The CDR3 consists of 20 residues. Germline lookup yields CDR1 SGHNT and CDR2 YYREEE (reference sequence). With V trimmed by 2 bases and J by 6 bases, 18 bases remained unmatched. The CDR3 DNA follows: TGTGCCAGCAGCTTAGACGGACTAGCGGGATCCGTAGCGGGGTCCAATGAGCAGTTCTTC. Its protein product is CASSLDGLAGSVAGSNEQFF.

The chain joins TRBV5-1 to TRBJ2-1; D perhaps matches TRBD2 (6 bases). Trimming took 1 base from V and 8 from J, leaving 16 bases between them. Germline CDR1 and CDR2: SGHRS and YFSETQ. This CDR3 contains 15 residues. The chain's CDR3 is CASSLTGVRVDEQFF. The CDR3 DNA follows: TGCGCCAGCAGCTTGACGGGAGTGCGGGTTGATGAGCAGTTCTTC.

This chain links TRBV18 with TRBJ1-1, with D hard to call. Germline values: CDR1 KGHSH, CDR2 LQKENI. V lost 6 bases and J lost 4, with 12 bases in between. The CDR3 totals 13 residues. CDR3 residues: CASSPDISTEAFF. In nucleotides, the CDR3 is TGTGCCAGCTCGCCCGACATATCCACTGAAGCTTTCTTT.

This clone turned up a few times. The chain has TRBV7-6 and TRBJ2-1; D may be TRBD2 (5 bases). The ends were cut back, 1 base at V and 7 bases at J, with 11 bases in the middle. Germline-derived CDR1 and CDR2 are SGHVS and FNYEAQ. The CDR3 length is 14 residues. For the CDR3, the DNA is TGTGCCAGCAGCTTAGTTGTCCGGGGAAATGAGCAGTTCTTC. This encodes CASSLVVRGNEQFF.

V gene TRBV12-5 combines with J gene TRBJ2-5; D gene unclear. CDR3 size: 13 residues. The V gene lost 2 bases and the J gene lost 2 bases, with 6 bases spanning the gap. Germline CDR1 reads LGHNT; CDR2 reads FRNRAP. In DNA, the CDR3 is TGTGCTAGTGGTTTGCGACTTCAAGAGACCCAGTACTTC. This gives the protein CASGLRLQETQYF.

This chain connects TRBV19 to TRBJ2-3; 12 bases map to TRBD2. J lost 4 bases, V lost 4 bases, and 3 bases had no gene match. The CDR3 is made up of 15 amino acids. Germline CDR1 and CDR2: LNHDA and SQIVND (reference sequence). The CDR3 coding sequence is TGTGCCAGTAGTAGGACTAGCGGGAAAGCAGATACGCAGTATTTT. Translation: CASSRTSGKADTQYF.

The chain links TRBV2 to TRBJ1-2; 8 nucleotides match TRBD1. The junction had 5 bases not matched to a gene; V was cut back by 8 bases and J by 0 bases. CDR1 SNHLY and CDR2 FYNNEI come from the germline V gene. CDR3 length equals 14 residues. CDR3 bases: TGTGCCAGCCAGGGGACAGGAGCTAACTATGGCTACACCTTC. Its protein product is CASQGTGANYGYTF.

The genes are TRBV6-5 and TRBJ1-2; D is undetermined. This CDR3 spans 12 amino acids. V was pared by 1 base and J by 6 bases, with 6 bases between. Germline V lookup: CDR1 MNHEY, CDR2 SVGAGI. Here the CDR3 DNA reads TGTGCCAGCAGTTACTTGGGCCATGGCTACACCTTC. Translation: CASSYLGHGYTF.

The sample holds a few counts of this clone. The chain recombines TRBV29-1 with TRBJ2-4, with a weak D call TRBD2 (5 bases). Trimming removed 4 bases at V and 10 bases at J, with 17 bases between. Germline CDR1 and CDR2: SQVTM and ANQGSEA. The CDR3 runs to 13 residues. The CDR3 is CSVAQEAHLIQYF. DNA for the CDR3: TGCAGCGTTGCCCAGGAGGCCCACCTAATTCAGTACTTC.

The V and J genes are TRBV7-9 and TRBJ1-1, with D possibly being TRBD1 (5 bases). The CDR3 totals 14 residues. Per the germline V gene, CDR1 is SEHNR and CDR2 is FQNEAQ (reference sequence). V was clipped by 3 bases and J by 0 bases, with 8 bases between them. CDR3 in amino acids: CASSLGRMNTEAFF. CDR3 bases: TGTGCCAGCAGCTTGGGGCGAATGAACACTGAAGCTTTCTTT.

V and J are TRBV7-9 and TRBJ2-1; D is possibly TRBD2 (5 bases). Germline CDR1 SEHNR, CDR2 FQNEAQ (reference sequence). The length of the CDR3 is 16 residues. The V gene lost 1 base and the J gene lost 0 bases, with 10 bases spanning the gap. The CDR3: CASSLGGWGSYNEQFF. The CDR3 nucleotides read TGTGCCAGCAGCTTAGGCGGGTGGGGCTCCTACAATGAGCAGTTCTTC.

This clone was counted only a few times. The chain is built from TRBV11-1 and TRBJ1-1, with 8 bases identical to TRBD1. The CDR3 has 14 residues. V lost 3 bases to trimming and J lost 1 base; unmatched junction nucleotides: 1. The germline gives CDR1 SGHAT, CDR2 FQDESV (reference sequence). The CDR3 spells CASSFDRGNTEAFF. DNA of the CDR3: TGTGCCAGCAGCTTCGACAGGGGGAACACTGAAGCTTTCTTT.

This clone was seen only once. The chain has TRBV13 and TRBJ2-3; TRBD2 agrees at 11 bases. After removal of 6 bases from V and 1 base from J, the junction contained 3 bases not matched to a gene. Germline V gene lookup returns CDR1 PRHDT and CDR2 FYEKMQ (reference sequence). The CDR3 runs to 15 residues. The CDR3 loop reads CASSILAGGTDTQYF. The CDR3 DNA reads as TGTGCCAGCAGTATACTAGCGGGAGGCACAGATACGCAGTATTTT.

The chain is built from TRBV30 and TRBJ2-1; 11 bases match TRBD2. This CDR3 has 13 amino acids. V lost 0 bases to trimming and J lost 10 bases; unmatched junction nucleotides: 2. CDR1 and CDR2 (germline): GTSNPN, SVGIG (reference sequence). The CDR3 DNA is TGTGCCTGGAGTGTACGACTAGCGGGGGAGCAGTTCTTC. Its protein is CAWSVRLAGEQFF. The whole variable domain, remainder taken from reference TRBV30 and TRBJ2-1, is SQTIHQWPATLVQPVGSPLSLECTVEGTSNPNLYWYRQAAGRGLQLLFYSVGIGQISSEVPQNLSASRPQDRQFILSSKKLLLSDSGFYLCAWSVRLAGEQFFGPGTRLTVL.

The V and J genes are TRBV18 and TRBJ1-2, with 11 bases aligning to TRBD1. The CDR3 spans 15 residues. After removal of 3 bases from V and 5 bases from J, the junction contained 5 bases not matched to a gene. Germline V gives CDR1 KGHSH, CDR2 LQKENI. The CDR3 DNA is TGTGCCAGCTCACCGAGGACAGGGGGCTTTTATGGCTACACCTTC. Amino acids: CASSPRTGGFYGYTF.

The chain has TRBV5-5 and TRBJ2-5; 8 bases map to TRBD2. CDR3 length: 15 amino acids. Per the germline V gene, CDR1 is SGHKS and CDR2 is YYEKEE (reference sequence). The V gene end was trimmed by 0 bases and the J gene end by 5 bases; junction bases not matched to a gene: 6. This CDR3 is CASSLGSGSIETQYF. CDR3 sequence (DNA): TGTGCCAGCAGCTTGGGCAGCGGGAGTATTGAGACCCAGTACTTC.

The V gene is TRBV7-2, the J gene TRBJ2-3, with D perhaps matching TRBD2 (6 bases). The CDR3 loop spans 15 amino acids. V was cut by 1 base and J by 2 bases, with 10 bases left in between. Per the germline V gene, CDR1 is SGHTA and CDR2 is FQGNSA. The CDR3 nucleotides are TGTGCCAGCAGCTTAGTCGCGGGACCCACAGATACGCAGTATTTT. Residues: CASSLVAGPTDTQYF.

The chain couples TRBV28 to TRBJ2-2, with 11 bases identical to TRBD1. CDR1 is MDHEN and CDR2 is SYDVKM in the germline V gene. The CDR3 spans 18 residues. V shed 6 bases, J shed 7 bases, and the junction held 16 bases outside the gene matches. The CDR3 DNA reads TGTGCCAGCAGCCCATCACCTGGACAGGGGGCGGTGAGCGGGGAGCTGTTTTTT. It yields the protein CASSPSPGQGAVSGELFF.

This chain links TRBV7-9 with TRBJ2-3, with TRBD2 matching over 12 bases. Per germline, CDR1 SEHNR and CDR2 FQNEAQ (reference sequence). This CDR3 has 18 amino acids. Trimming removed 1 base from V and 4 bases from J; junction bases left unmatched: 9. This CDR3 reads CASSLDVRRLAGADTQYF. For the CDR3, the DNA is TGTGCCAGCAGCTTAGACGTCAGGAGACTAGCGGGAGCAGATACGCAGTATTTT.

V is TRBV19 and J is TRBJ2-2, with D perhaps TRBD1 (6 bases). Per germline, CDR1 LNHDA and CDR2 SQIVND (reference sequence). V gave up 7 bases and J gave up 3 bases, with 18 bases separating them. This CDR3 has 16 amino acids. The CDR3 DNA reads as TGTGCCAGTAAGGGGGACGGTAAGATCCACACCGGGGAGCTGTTTTTT. Translating gives CASKGDGKIHTGELFF.